This passage covers 4 T cell receptor beta chains from one sample sequenced in a study of CD8 T cells in ankylosing spondylitis. General study results and limits: Characteristic, it appeared, of ankylosing spondylitis blood was a TCR beta motif of fewer than 10 highly homologous variants.

Their antigen targets remain unknown. TCRdb re-derived calls from the 5' RACE reads in MiXCR, one entry per CDR3 protein. The sample gives around 490,000 distinct CDR3 sequences, approximately 5.3% of which show up once; around 3.6% is in the top ten. The sequenced sample consisted of blood, either unsorted or a sorted T cell fraction (not recorded which). Every receptor here comes from a male donor with ankylosing spondylitis.

This clonotype was observed many times. CDR3 sequence (DNA): TGTGCCAGCAGCTTAGTTGGGGGACCCACGAACACTGAAGCTTTCTTT. This encodes CASSLVGGPTNTEAFF. The V gene is TRBV7-2, the J gene TRBJ1-1, with a possible D match to TRBD1 (5 bases). The length of the CDR3 is 16 residues. Germline V gene sequence: CDR1 SGHTA, CDR2 FQGNSA. Trimming pared 1 base from V and 1 base from J, leaving 13 bases between.

This clonotype was counted a few times. The V and J genes are TRBV6-2 or TRBV6-3 and TRBJ1-1; D gene unclear. The CDR3 is 17 residues long. V lost 4 bases and J 0 bases, leaving 18 bases between the germline ends. Germline lookup yields CDR1 MNHEY and CDR2 SVGEGT. The CDR3, as DNA: TGTGCCAGCAGTTCGGGATTCCTAGGTCCCATGAACACTGAAGCTTTCTTT. This codes for CASSSGFLGPMNTEAFF.

There are many counts of this clonotype. This rearrangement joins TRBV29-1 to TRBJ2-7; D unresolved. Trimming removed 0 bases from V and 0 bases from J, with 15 bases in between. Germline CDR1 SQVTM, CDR2 ANQGSEA. The CDR3 has 16 residues. CDR3 bases: TGCAGCGTTGAAGAAGTGGGGAACAGTAGCTCCTACGAGCAGTACTTC. Its translation is CSVEEVGNSSSYEQYF.

This clonotype showed up many times. The chain uses TRBV7-9 and TRBJ1-2; D is perhaps TRBD1 (5 bases). The CDR3 loop spans 11 amino acids. V dropped 4 bases and J dropped 8 bases, with 8 bases sitting between them. CDR1 SEHNR and CDR2 FQNEAQ come from the germline V gene (reference sequence). CDR3 in amino acids: CASSSGPGYTF. The CDR3 DNA reads as TGTGCCAGCAGCTCAGGGCCCGGCTACACCTTC.